Presented here are 20 T cell receptor beta chains from one specimen sequenced in a study of control samples from healthy donors and cancer patients. Clones were read by immunoSEQ multiplex PCR, and TCRdb kept only the in-frame ones, dropping some. The sample contains some 160,000 clones, roughly 89% of which appear only once. Sequencing was done on a sample of blood. The source of these receptors is a man in his thirties or forties in good health.

The chain recombines TRBV25-1 with TRBJ1-2; D unclear. This CDR3 region has 13 residues. Germline V gene data show CDR1 as MGHDK and CDR2 as SYGVNS. Trimming shortened V by 2 bases and J by 5 bases, and 9 bases separated the two germline ends. CDR3 coding DNA: TGTGCCAGCAGTGAAAGTCAGGATTATGGCTACACCTTC. Its translation is CASSESQDYGYTF.

The chain combines TRBV25-1 with TRBJ2-7; 7 bases line up with TRBD1. CDR1 MGHDK and CDR2 SYGVNS come from the germline V gene. V trimming: 4 bases; J trimming: 4 bases; junction bases outside the gene matches: 4. There are 13 residues in the CDR3. Here the CDR3 reads CASSAPGQYEQYF. The CDR3 region has the DNA TGTGCCAGCAGTGCCCCGGGACAGTACGAGCAGTACTTC.

The CDR3 here is CASRDLQFSYEQYF. CDR3 coding DNA: TGTGCCAGCAGAGACTTACAATTCTCCTACGAGCAGTACTTC. The chain combines TRBV6-5 with TRBJ2-7, with D hard to call. V shed 6 bases and J shed 0 bases, with 12 bases lying between them. Germline CDR1 reads MNHEY; CDR2 reads SVGAGI. The CDR3 contains 14 residues.

The chain couples TRBV9 to TRBJ2-1; TRBD2 matches 9 bases. Germline trimming cut 8 bases from V and 0 bases from J; bases unmatched to any gene: 9. This CDR3 is 16 amino acids long. In germline, CDR1 is SGDLS, CDR2 YYNGEE. The CDR3 loop is CASGVSGSFSYNEQFF. In nucleotides, the CDR3 is TGTGCCAGTGGGGTTAGCGGGAGTTTCTCCTACAATGAGCAGTTCTTC.

The chain joins TRBV27 to TRBJ1-1, with unresolved D. The CDR3 totals 16 residues. Germline CDR1 is MNHEY and CDR2 is SMNVEV (reference sequence). Trimming removed 5 bases from V and 0 bases from J, with 16 bases in between. In DNA form, the CDR3 reads TGTGCCAGCAGTCCCATTGATGCGATTATGAACACTGAAGCTTTCTTT. This translates into CASSPIDAIMNTEAFF.

Here the CDR3 DNA reads TGTGCCAGCAGTTCACTTCCGGGGCTTTATAATTCACCCCTCCACTTT. This sequence encodes CASSSLPGLYNSPLHF. V usage is TRBV27 and J usage is TRBJ1-6, with D possibly TRBD1 on 5 matching bases. This CDR3 is 16 amino acids long. Germline lookup yields CDR1 MNHEY and CDR2 SMNVEV (reference sequence). V was cut by 4 bases and J by 4 bases, with 14 bases left in between.

The chain joins TRBV6-1 to TRBJ2-7; the D gene is possibly TRBD1 (6 bases). This CDR3 has 15 amino acids. The germline CDR1 and CDR2 sequences are MNHNS and SASEGT. V shed 0 bases and J shed 3 bases, with 12 bases lying between them. CDR3 nucleotide sequence: TGTGCCAGCAGTGAAGCGCCCAGGGGTAACTACGAGCAGTACTTC. Residues: CASSEAPRGNYEQYF.

This clone has just a few counts. The V and J genes are TRBV11-2 and TRBJ2-1; D call uncertain. Deletions cut 2 bases from V and 5 bases from J, with 10 bases between. CDR1 and CDR2 (germline): SGHAT, FQNNGV. This CDR3 region has 14 residues. The CDR3 DNA sequence: TGTGCCAGCAGCTTAATGAGTGGTAACAATGAGCAGTTCTTC. Its translation: CASSLMSGNNEQFF.

The CDR3 nucleotides read TGCGCCAGCAGCCAAGCAGGACAGGGGGCCGGGGAGCTGTTTTTT. Its protein is CASSQAGQGAGELFF. This chain uses TRBV4-1 with TRBJ2-2, with 10 bases identical to TRBD1. Trimming took 1 base from V and 6 from J; bases not matched to a gene: 2. CDR1 is MGHRA, CDR2 YSYEKL, per germline. The CDR3 has 15 amino acids.

The chain carries TRBV4-1 and TRBJ2-2; D may be TRBD1 or TRBD2 (5 bases each). The length of the CDR3 is 16 residues. Trimming removed 4 bases at V and 5 bases at J, with 17 bases between. Per germline, CDR1 MGHRA and CDR2 YSYEKL. DNA of the CDR3: TGCGCCAGCAGCCCCTTTGGGGGTGAGAGAACCGGGGAGCTGTTTTTT. This encodes CASSPFGGERTGELFF.

With respect to this clone: This specimen includes other DNA sequences encoding the same CDR3. This chain joins TRBV11-3 and TRBJ2-7; D remains unclear. V gave up 0 bases and J gave up 6 bases, with 3 bases separating them. CDR1 SGHNT and CDR2 YENEEA come from the germline V gene. The CDR3 is made up of 11 amino acids. The CDR3 bases are TGTGCCAGCAGCTTAGACGTCGAGCAGTACTTC. Amino acids: CASSLDVEQYF.

V usage is TRBV19 and J usage is TRBJ2-7, with 9 bases that match TRBD1. V dropped 5 bases and J dropped 0; count of bases not matched to a gene: 5. The CDR3 loop spans 15 amino acids. Germline V CDR1 and CDR2: LNHDA, SQIVND (reference sequence). The CDR3: CASSSTGQGSYEQYF. DNA of the CDR3: TGTGCCAGTAGTTCAACGGGACAGGGCTCCTACGAGCAGTACTTC.

This clone was observed a handful of times. V usage is TRBV2 and J usage is TRBJ1-1; a weak D match, TRBD1 (5 bases). CDR3 size: 12 residues. V was pared by 3 bases and J by 8 bases, with 10 bases between. Germline V gene sequence: CDR1 SNHLY, CDR2 FYNNEI. The CDR3, as DNA: TGTGCCAGCAGTGAGGGGGTCAGGGAAGCTTTCTTT. Its translation is CASSEGVREAFF.

J is TRBJ1-2 and V is TRBV28; 8 bases agree with TRBD1. This CDR3 region has 10 residues. V shed 8 bases and J 7 bases; nucleotides not matched to a gene: 0. Germline V lookup: CDR1 MDHEN, CDR2 SYDVKM. For the CDR3, the DNA is TGTGCCAGCCAGGGGGCTGGCTACACCTTC. Protein product: CASQGAGYTF.

The V call is TRBV18, the J call TRBJ1-3; D remains unclear. The CDR3 has 15 residues. Germline V lookup: CDR1 KGHSH, CDR2 LQKENI. Trimming pared 3 bases from V and 4 bases from J, leaving 13 bases between. CDR3 nucleotides: TGTGCCAGCTCACCGGATGCCCCGGGAGGAAACACCATATATTTT. Its translation is CASSPDAPGGNTIYF.

The chain recombines TRBV7-2 with TRBJ1-5, with 8 bases fitting TRBD1. Trimming cost V 4 bases and J 2 bases; bases outside gene matches: 4. Germline V lookup: CDR1 SGHTA, CDR2 FQGNSA. This CDR3 contains 15 residues. CDR3 sequence reads: CASSSTGVGNQPQHF. CDR3 bases: TGTGCCAGCAGCTCGACAGGGGTAGGCAATCAGCCCCAGCATTTT. Together with reference TRBV7-2 and TRBJ1-5, the CDR3 gives the full variable domain: GAGVSQSPSNKVTEKGKDVELRCDPISGHTALYWYRQSLGQGLEFLIYFQGNSAPDKSGLPSDRFSAERTGGSVSTLTIQRTQQEDSAVYLCASSSTGVGNQPQHFGDGTRLSIL.

V is TRBV7-3 and J is TRBJ2-1; 7 bases fit TRBD2. CDR1 and CDR2 from the germline V gene are SGHTA and FQGTGA. V dropped 2 bases and J dropped 11; count of bases not matched to a gene: 3. CDR3 size: 12 residues. As DNA, the CDR3 is TGTGCCAGCAGCTTAGAGGGACTACAGCAGTTCTTC. Translation: CASSLEGLQQFF.

This rearrangement joins TRBV10-3 to TRBJ2-7; 15 bases match TRBD2. Germline CDR1 reads ENHRY; CDR2 reads SYGVKD. V shed 8 bases, J shed 6 bases, and the junction held 8 bases outside the gene matches. CDR3 length: 15 amino acids. The CDR3 DNA is TGTGCCATCGCGGGGACTAGCGGGAGGTTCAGCGAGCAGTACTTC. It is translated as CAIAGTSGRFSEQYF.

The J gene is TRBJ1-1, the V gene TRBV7-9; D remains unclear. From germline, CDR1 is SEHNR and CDR2 FQNEAQ (reference sequence). This CDR3 has 10 residues. The V gene lost 7 bases and the J gene lost 7 bases, with 7 bases spanning the gap. Here the CDR3 reads CASKGGEAFF. The CDR3 DNA is TGTGCCAGCAAAGGCGGTGAAGCTTTCTTT.

V is TRBV11-2 and J is TRBJ1-6; D is undetermined. The CDR3 covers 13 residues. Trimming cost V 4 bases and J 5 bases, with 6 bases left between them. CDR1 and CDR2 (germline): SGHAT, FQNNGV. The CDR3 loop is CASSYGDNSPLHF. CDR3 in DNA: TGTGCCAGCAGCTATGGGGATAATTCACCCCTCCACTTT.